This T cell receptor beta chain was identified in a study of shared clonotypes between healthy human individuals. Overall study results and limits: Clonotype sharing among donors likely depends on sequencing depth.

The CDR3 consists of 14 residues. Deletions cut 0 bases from V and 0 bases from J, with 4 bases between. The germline CDR1 and CDR2 sequences are SGHDT and YYEEEE. On this clone: Its specificity is unknown.

TCRdb's table, derived via immunoSEQ multiplex PCR, lists solely in-frame clones and lacks some. The sample lists under 1,100,000 clones, 60% to 80% occurring once. The sample was memory CD4+ T cells sorted from blood. This sample's subset: CD45RA-negative fraction. The clonotype was recovered from a man aged 18 to 29 in good health. V and J are TRBV5-6 and TRBJ2-1; D remains ambiguous. DNA of the CDR3: TGTGCCAGCAGCTTGGAAAGCTCCTACAATGAGCAGTTCTTC. Translation gives CASSLESSYNEQFF.